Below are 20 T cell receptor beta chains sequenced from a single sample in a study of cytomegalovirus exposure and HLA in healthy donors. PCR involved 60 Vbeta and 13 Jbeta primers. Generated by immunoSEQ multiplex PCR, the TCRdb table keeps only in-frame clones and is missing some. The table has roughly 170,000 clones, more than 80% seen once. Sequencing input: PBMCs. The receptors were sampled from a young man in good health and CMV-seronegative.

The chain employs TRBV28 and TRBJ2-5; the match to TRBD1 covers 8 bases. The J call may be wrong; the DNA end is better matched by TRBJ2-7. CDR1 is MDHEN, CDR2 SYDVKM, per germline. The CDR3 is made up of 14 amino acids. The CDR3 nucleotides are TGTGCCAGCAGCTACGGACAGGGACACTACGAGCAGTACTTC. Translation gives CASSYGQGHYEQYF.

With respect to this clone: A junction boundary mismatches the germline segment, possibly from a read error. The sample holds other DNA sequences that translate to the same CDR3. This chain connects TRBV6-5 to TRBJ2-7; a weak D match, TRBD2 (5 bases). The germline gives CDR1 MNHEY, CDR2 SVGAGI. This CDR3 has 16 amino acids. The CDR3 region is CASSYSKGGHSYEQYF. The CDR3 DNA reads TGCGCCAGCAGTTACTCTAAAGGCGGGCACTCCTACGAGCAGTACTTC.

The CDR3 nucleotides are TGTGCCAGCATCCAAGCGGGAGCAATCAATGAGCAGTTCTTC. Protein product: CASIQAGAINEQFF. The rearrangement links TRBV6-4 to TRBJ2-1; 8 nucleotides align to TRBD2. The CDR3 length is 14 residues. J gave up 6 bases and V 7 bases, and 8 bases lay outside the gene matches. CDR1 MRHNA and CDR2 SNTAGT come from the germline V gene.

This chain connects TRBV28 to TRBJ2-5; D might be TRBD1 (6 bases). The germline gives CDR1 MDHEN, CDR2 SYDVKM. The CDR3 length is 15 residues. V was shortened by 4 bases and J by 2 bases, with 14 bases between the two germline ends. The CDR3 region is CASSYPQGGQETQYF. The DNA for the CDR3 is TGTGCCAGCAGTTACCCACAGGGCGGACAAGAGACCCAGTACTTC. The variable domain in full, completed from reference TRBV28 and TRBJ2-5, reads DVKVTQSSRYLVKRTGEKVFLECVQDMDHENMFWYRQDPGLGLRLIYFSYDVKMKEKGDIPEGYSVSREKKERFSLILESASTNQTSMYLCASSYPQGGQETQYFGPGTRLLVL.

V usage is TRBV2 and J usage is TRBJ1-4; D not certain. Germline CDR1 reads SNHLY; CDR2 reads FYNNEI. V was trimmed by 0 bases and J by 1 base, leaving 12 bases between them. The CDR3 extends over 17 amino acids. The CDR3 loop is CASSEAEEHETNEKLFF. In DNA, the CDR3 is TGTGCCAGCAGTGAAGCCGAGGAACACGAAACTAATGAAAAACTGTTTTTT.

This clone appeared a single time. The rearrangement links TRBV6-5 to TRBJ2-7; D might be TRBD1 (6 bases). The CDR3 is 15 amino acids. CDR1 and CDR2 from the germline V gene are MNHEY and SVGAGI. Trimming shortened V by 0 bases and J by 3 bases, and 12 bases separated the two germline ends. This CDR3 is CASSYSWEGGYEQYF. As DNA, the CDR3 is TGTGCCAGCAGTTACTCGTGGGAAGGGGGCTACGAGCAGTACTTC.

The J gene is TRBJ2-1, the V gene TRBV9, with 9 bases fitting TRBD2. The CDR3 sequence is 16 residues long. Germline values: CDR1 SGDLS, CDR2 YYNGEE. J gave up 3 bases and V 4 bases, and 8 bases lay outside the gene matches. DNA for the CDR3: TGTGCCAGCAGCTCTCCCAGCGGGGGGCTCTACAATGAGCAGTTCTTC. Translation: CASSSPSGGLYNEQFF.

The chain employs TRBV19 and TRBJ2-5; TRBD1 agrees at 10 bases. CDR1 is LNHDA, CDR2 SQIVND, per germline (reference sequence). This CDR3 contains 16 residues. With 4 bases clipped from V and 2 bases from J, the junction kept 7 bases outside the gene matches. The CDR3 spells CASSKTGGAGQETQYF. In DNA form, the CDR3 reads TGTGCCAGTAGTAAGACAGGGGGCGCCGGGCAAGAGACCCAGTACTTC.

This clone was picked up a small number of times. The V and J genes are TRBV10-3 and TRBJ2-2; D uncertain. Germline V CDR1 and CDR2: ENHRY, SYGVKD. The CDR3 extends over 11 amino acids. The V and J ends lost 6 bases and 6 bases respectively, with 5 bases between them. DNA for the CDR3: TGTGCCATCAGGGGCTCCGGGGAGCTGTTTTTT. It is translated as CAIRGSGELFF.

The chain's CDR3 is CASSLAGGIYEQYF. Written as DNA, the CDR3 is TGTGCCAGCAGCTTAGCGGGGGGGATATACGAGCAGTACTTC. The rearrangement links TRBV7-3 to TRBJ2-7; TRBD2 agrees at 9 bases. V gave up 2 bases and J gave up 4 bases; unmatched junction bases: 3. The germline V gene encodes CDR1 SGHTA and CDR2 FQGTGA. This CDR3 spans 14 amino acids.

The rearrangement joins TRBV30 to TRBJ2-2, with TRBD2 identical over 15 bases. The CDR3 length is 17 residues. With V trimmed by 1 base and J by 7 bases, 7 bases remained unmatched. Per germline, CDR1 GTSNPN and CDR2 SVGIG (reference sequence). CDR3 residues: CAWSGGLAGGPFGELFF. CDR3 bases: TGTGCCTGGAGTGGCGGACTAGCGGGAGGGCCGTTCGGGGAGCTGTTTTTT.

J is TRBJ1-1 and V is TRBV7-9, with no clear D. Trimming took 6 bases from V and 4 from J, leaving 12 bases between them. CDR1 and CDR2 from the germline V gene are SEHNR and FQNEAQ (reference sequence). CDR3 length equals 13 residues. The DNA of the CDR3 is TGTGCCAGCAGGACCCACGCGGGCACTGAAGCTTTCTTT. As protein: CASRTHAGTEAFF.

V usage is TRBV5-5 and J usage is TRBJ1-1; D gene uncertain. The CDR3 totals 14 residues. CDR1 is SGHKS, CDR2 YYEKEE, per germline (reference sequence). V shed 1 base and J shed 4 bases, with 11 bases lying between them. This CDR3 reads CASSLFGRVTEAFF. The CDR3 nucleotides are TGTGCCAGCAGCTTGTTCGGGAGGGTCACTGAAGCTTTCTTT.

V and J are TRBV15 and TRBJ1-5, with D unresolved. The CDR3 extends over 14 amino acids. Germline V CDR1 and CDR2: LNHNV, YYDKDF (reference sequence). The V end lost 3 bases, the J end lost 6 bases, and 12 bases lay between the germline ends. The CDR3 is CATSSGERSQPQHF. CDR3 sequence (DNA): TGTGCCACCAGCAGTGGGGAGAGGAGTCAGCCCCAGCATTTT.

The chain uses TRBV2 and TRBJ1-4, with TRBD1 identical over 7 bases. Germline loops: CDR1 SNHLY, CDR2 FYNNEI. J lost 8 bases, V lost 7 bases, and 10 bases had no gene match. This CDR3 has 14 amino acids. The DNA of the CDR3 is TGTGCCAGCAACAGACAGGGCGCGGGGGAAAAACTGTTTTTT. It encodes CASNRQGAGEKLFF.

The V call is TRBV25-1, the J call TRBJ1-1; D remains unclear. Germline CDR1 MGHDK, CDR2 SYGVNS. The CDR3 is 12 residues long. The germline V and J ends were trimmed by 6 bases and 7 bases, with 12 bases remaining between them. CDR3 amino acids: CASRMGPVEAFF. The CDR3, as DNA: TGTGCCAGCAGGATGGGCCCAGTTGAAGCTTTCTTT.

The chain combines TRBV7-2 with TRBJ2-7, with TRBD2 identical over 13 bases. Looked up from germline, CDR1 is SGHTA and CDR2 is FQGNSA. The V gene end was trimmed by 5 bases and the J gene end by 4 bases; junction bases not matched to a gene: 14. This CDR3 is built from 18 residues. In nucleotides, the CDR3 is TGTGCCAGCAGCGGGTCAGTGGGGACTAGCGGGACAAGGTACGAGCAGTACTTC. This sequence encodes CASSGSVGTSGTRYEQYF. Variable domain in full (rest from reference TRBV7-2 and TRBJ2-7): GAGVSQSPSNKVTEKGKDVELRCDPISGHTALYWYRQSLGQGLEFLIYFQGNSAPDKSGLPSDRFSAERTGGSVSTLTIQRTQQEDSAVYLCASSGSVGTSGTRYEQYFGPGTRLTVT.

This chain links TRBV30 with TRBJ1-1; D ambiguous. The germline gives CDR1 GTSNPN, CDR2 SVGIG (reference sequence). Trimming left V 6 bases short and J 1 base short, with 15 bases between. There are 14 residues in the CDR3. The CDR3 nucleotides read TGTGCCTGCCCATCCCCTGGCAGGAACACTGAAGCTTTCTTT. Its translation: CACPSPGRNTEAFF.

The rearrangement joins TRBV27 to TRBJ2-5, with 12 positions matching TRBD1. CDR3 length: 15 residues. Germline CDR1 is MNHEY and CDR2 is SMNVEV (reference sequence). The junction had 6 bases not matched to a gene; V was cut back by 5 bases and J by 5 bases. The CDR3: CASSPRDRGPETQYF. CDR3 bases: TGTGCCAGCAGTCCCAGGGACAGGGGGCCCGAGACCCAGTACTTC.

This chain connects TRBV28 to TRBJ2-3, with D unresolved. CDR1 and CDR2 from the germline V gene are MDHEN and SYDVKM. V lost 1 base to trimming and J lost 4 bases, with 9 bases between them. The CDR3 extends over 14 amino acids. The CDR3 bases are TGTGCCAGCAGTTTATTCGGTTCCGCAGATACGCAGTATTTT. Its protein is CASSLFGSADTQYF. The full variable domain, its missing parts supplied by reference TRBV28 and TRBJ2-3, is DVKVTQSSRYLVKRTGEKVFLECVQDMDHENMFWYRQDPGLGLRLIYFSYDVKMKEKGDIPEGYSVSREKKERFSLILESASTNQTSMYLCASSLFGSADTQYFGPGTRLTVL.